The clone carrying this T cell receptor (beta chain) was recorded only once. These data originate in a study of technical replicates of blood from several donors. CDR3 length: 17 amino acids. Trimming removed 3 bases from V and 0 bases from J; junction bases left unmatched: 4. Germline-derived CDR1 and CDR2 are SGHRS and YFSETQ. Some clones are missing from TCRdb's copy, which holds only in-frame ones; the method was immunoSEQ multiplex PCR. The data hold 70,000 to 95,000 clones, with 85% to 95% observed a single time. V and J are TRBV5-1 and TRBJ2-2; TRBD1 matches at 11 bases. The TCR comes from a human donor in good health. The sequenced sample consisted of T cells isolated from PBMCs. This chain's CDR3 is CASSWAGQGANTGELFF. The CDR3 coding sequence is TGCGCCAGCAGCTGGGCGGGACAGGGGGCGAACACCGGGGAGCTGTTTTTT.